This TCR beta chain was sequenced for a study of blood T cell repertoires in COVID-19. The overall study: Some COVID-19 samples were acute and others convalescent; all came from the United States, Italy and Spain.

This CDR3 has 15 residues. Trimming left V 2 bases short and J 6 bases short, with 14 bases between. Per the germline V gene, CDR1 is LNHDA and CDR2 is SQIVND (reference sequence). Per the study methods: From reference gene primer amplification, estimates of nucleated cell counts were derived. The table came from immunoSEQ multiplex PCR; TCRdb's copy has only in-frame clones and leaves some out. V, J and clone size derive from that table, while D and trimming were established from the DNA sequence. The sample has over 200,000 clones; about 85% are singletons. This clone showed up many times. The sequence was obtained from a woman younger than 35 who had recovered from COVID-19. V gene TRBV19 combines with J gene TRBJ1-5; D gene uncertain. What was sequenced was peripheral blood. The CDR3, as DNA: TGTGCCAGTAGTATAATGTTCGGGGTAGGTCAGCCCCAGCATTTT. Its protein product is CASSIMFGVGQPQHF.